A selection of T cell receptor beta chains follows, all from one sample in a study of blood T cell repertoires in COVID-19. Measured with immunoSEQ multiplex PCR; TCRdb has only the in-frame clones, and not every one. This sample has under 95,000 clones; approximately 80% occur once, and the top ten carry more than 2%. Input material: peripheral blood. These receptor sequences come from a woman in her 70s with acute or convalescent COVID-19. Both conserved end residues are part of each CDR3. D genes are given only for firm matches. Where a row states a size, it is once, few, many or the class of an expanded clone; other rows omit it.

CDR3	DNA	V	J	size	D
CASRRTGGSGANVLTF	TGCGCCAGCAGGCGGACAGGGGGGTCTGGGGCCAACGTCCTGACTTTC	TRBV10-2	TRBJ2-6	NA	TRBD1
CASSPGTGIFYGYTF	TGCGCCAGCAGCCCCGGGACAGGGATATTCTATGGCTACACCTTC	TRBV10-2	TRBJ1-2	few	TRBD1
CASSASGSYGYTF	TGTGCCAGCAGCGCATCCGGGAGCTATGGCTACACCTTC	TRBV7-9	TRBJ1-2	NA	NA
CASSIVWASGANVLTF	TGTGCCAGTAGTATAGTCTGGGCATCTGGGGCCAACGTCCTGACTTTC	TRBV19	TRBJ2-6	NA	NA
CASSGGGGIVGNTIYF	TGTGCCAGCAGCGGCGGGGGTGGTATCGTCGGAAACACCATATATTTT	TRBV9	TRBJ1-3	NA	NA
CASSPGFYTEAFF	TGTGCCAGCAGCCCCGGTTTCTACACTGAAGCTTTCTTT	TRBV7-2	TRBJ1-1	NA	NA
CASSRDREDTQYF	TGTGCCAGCAGTAGGGACAGGGAAGATACGCAGTATTTT	TRBV2	TRBJ2-3	few	TRBD1
CASSQSRVGTEAFF	TGTGCCAGCAGCCAAAGTCGAGTTGGCACTGAAGCTTTCTTT	TRBV16	TRBJ1-1	NA	NA
CSVEETGRPDGYTF	TGCAGCGTTGAAGAGACAGGTAGACCCGATGGCTACACCTTC	TRBV29-1	TRBJ1-2	NA	NA
CASSQVGVRVPGRTEAFF	TGCGCCAGCAGCCAAGTTGGGGTTAGGGTCCCTGGGAGAACTGAAGCTTTCTTT	TRBV4-1	TRBJ1-1	NA	NA
CASSSSGSYNEQFF	TGTGCCAGTAGTTCTTCCGGGTCCTACAATGAGCAGTTCTTC	TRBV19	TRBJ2-1	NA	NA
CSVTDSTYEQYF	TGCAGCGTTACAGACAGTACCTACGAGCAGTACTTC	TRBV29-1	TRBJ2-7	NA	NA
CASSITVDVQPQHF	TGTGCCAGTAGTATAACGGTTGATGTTCAGCCCCAGCATTTT	TRBV19	TRBJ1-5	NA	NA
CATSDSRTAGYGYTF	TGTGCCACCAGTGATTCCCGGACAGCAGGCTATGGCTACACCTTC	TRBV24-1	TRBJ1-2	NA	NA
CASSLRATEAFF	TGTGCCAGCAGCTTGCGGGCGACTGAAGCTTTCTTT	TRBV7-2	TRBJ1-1	NA	NA
CASSPQGAVTNEKLFF	TGTGCCAGCAGTCCACAGGGGGCTGTTACTAATGAAAAACTGTTTTTT	TRBV25-1	TRBJ1-4	NA	TRBD1
CASSSPVGQLSNQPQHF	TGTGCCAGCAGTTCCCCTGTGGGACAGCTTAGCAATCAGCCCCAGCATTTT	TRBV28	TRBJ1-5	NA	TRBD1
CASSQRPRGTDTQYF	TGTGCCAGCTCACAAAGACCCCGCGGTACAGATACGCAGTATTTT	TRBV18	TRBJ2-3	NA	NA
CASSMTSGGSAGANVLTF	TGTGCCAGCAGTATGACTAGCGGGGGGTCGGCTGGGGCCAACGTCCTGACTTTC	TRBV6-4	TRBJ2-6	NA	TRBD2
CAIADRDNQPQHF	TGTGCCATTGCCGACCGGGACAACCAGCCCCAGCATTTT	TRBV10-3	TRBJ1-5	once	NA
CATRLWDRSTDTQYF	TGTGCCACCAGGCTATGGGACAGGAGCACAGATACGCAGTATTTT	TRBV15	TRBJ2-3	NA	TRBD1
CASSLGQKAFF	TGTGCCAGCAGTTTAGGACAGAAAGCTTTCTTT	TRBV12-3/TRBV12-4	TRBJ1-1	NA	NA
CASSLNTGQGNSPLHF	TGTGCCAGCAGCTTAAACACGGGACAGGGGAATTCACCCCTCCACTTT	TRBV7-9	TRBJ1-6	NA	TRBD1
CASSDRGGLDGYTF	TGTGCCAGTAGTGACAGGGGAGGGTTGGATGGCTACACCTTC	TRBV19	TRBJ1-2	few	TRBD1
CASSLGLAGANVLTF	TGTGCCAGCAGCCTTGGACTAGCTGGGGCCAACGTCCTGACTTTC	TRBV5-4	TRBJ2-6	NA	TRBD2
CASHRQGGQPQHF	TGTGCCAGTCACCGACAGGGTGGACAGCCCCAGCATTTT	TRBV6-5	TRBJ1-5	NA	TRBD1
CASSQVPVNTEAFF	TGTGCCAGCAGCCAAGTGCCAGTTAACACTGAAGCTTTCTTT	TRBV3-1/TRBV3-2	TRBJ1-1	NA	NA
CSVGFSDGGAQYF	TGCAGCGTTGGATTCTCGGACGGCGGGGCCCAGTACTTC	TRBV29-1	TRBJ2-5	once	NA
CASSYSLTEETQYF	TGTGCCAGCAGTTACTCGTTGACAGAAGAGACCCAGTACTTC	TRBV6-5	TRBJ2-5	NA	NA